Sequencing of this T cell receptor (beta chain) was carried out in a study of cytomegalovirus exposure and HLA in healthy donors (TCRdb year 2017). With regard to the full study: According to an earlier analysis of 587 of the donors, 150 million to 200 million T cells yielded approximately 120 million unique TCR beta sequences and more than 250 Gb of sequence data. Roughly 300 gigabases of sequencing data and some 85 million unique TCR sequences were included in an early release covering about 700 HLA-typed donors. Of the 350 to 400 genotyped donors, about 84% fell in the genetic ancestry cluster associated with self-reported Caucasian donors. The aim of the study was to test whether cataloging public T cell receptors could identify signatures of past pathogen exposure. Using immunosequencing, the study profiled T cell repertoires from around 680 subjects and related those repertoires to cytomegalovirus serostatus. Along with the approximately 650-subject first cohort, a separate validation cohort of approximately 110 different subjects was used. The study combined high-throughput TCR immunosequencing, statistical association of individual TCRs with disease status, and machine learning to predict cytomegalovirus infection status. To study patterns of TCR occurrence, a later analysis re-analyzed previously published TCR beta repertoires from around 670 donors and added high-resolution HLA genotyping. Rather than drawing on any new phenotypic data, the later analysis identified candidate immune exposures from TCR beta sequences and the way those sequences occurred across donors. To decide whether each TCR beta V gene segment behaved as functional or pseudogenic, an earlier analysis of approximately 600 of the donors relied on high-throughput TCR beta sequencing. Donor age, sex, ethnicity and CMV serostatus were compiled alongside the repertoire data. A later genetic analysis used genome-wide SNP genotypes for about 65% of the roughly 700 donors, treating that subset as a discovery cohort. Every discovery cohort repertoire had been produced on one sequencing platform. Both class I and class II loci were covered by HLA typing, at four-digit resolution. The number of typed donors differed by locus: 629-630 for A, B, C, DRB1 and DQB1; 522 for DQA1; approximately 610 for DPA1; and around 450 for DPB1. About five DR-DQ haplotypes were treated as single units for association and clustering because of strong linkage in the cohort. Among about 370 genotyped donors of the cohort, an average of around 250,000 unique TCR beta nucleotide sequences was sequenced per donor, of which about 19% were non-productive. Findings and caveats that apply to the study as a whole: Across donors, most TCR sequences were observed very rarely, whereas some public TCRs were present in many individuals. According to a later analysis, parvovirus B19, influenza, CMV and Epstein-Barr virus appeared linked to several top co-occurrence clusters. Most CMV-associated TCR beta chains appeared to be HLA-restricted in a later analysis, and the HLA associations seemed to be driven largely by CMV exposure. In a later analysis, HLA-associated TCR beta chains showed more clonal expansion and lower generation probabilities than non-associated chains that were equally common. The authors suggested that the approach could potentially be generalized to other disease states and immunological phenotypes. Because some donors lacked HLA typing at each locus, the association tests relied only on the typed subset. According to a later genetic analysis, donors in an Asian-associated ancestry cluster had fewer N-insertions in productive TCRs than the approximately 670-donor mean. In the study, about 150 TCR beta chains were listed as associated with cytomegalovirus. A further reported finding was that TCR beta sequences accurately predicted the HLA-A and HLA-B alleles for most subjects in the first cohort. Linkage disequilibrium might explain the correlated functional status among segregating V segments, but an unknown experimental factor could not be excluded. A later analysis associated around 16,000 TCR beta sequences with specific HLA alleles at a false discovery rate of 0.05. Presence/absence analyses assumed roughly uniform sequencing depth across donors, an assumption that may not hold. The earlier analysis of 587 of the donors excluded approximately 15 rarely observed V segments, including chromosome 9 orphons, because counts were too low. Broadly in line with IMGT annotations, most TCR beta V segments showed up in productive rearrangements about 90% or about 30% of the time in an earlier analysis of 450 to 750 of the donors. The sequencing pipeline was judged likely to have produced a cluster of highly shared sequence variants as a technical artifact. In vitro tests confirmed that a few of the cytomegalovirus-associated TCR beta chains recognize cytomegalovirus antigens. The classifier was reported to diagnose cytomegalovirus status with high specificity and sensitivity in both the original cohort and the validation cohort. CMV serostatus was the only immune exposure information available for the cohort. A later genetic analysis associated a missense DCLRE1C variant with V-gene and J-gene trimming of TCR beta chains, and an independent cohort replicated the association. Some IMGT-functional V segments, including TRBV6-2 and TRBV6-3, could not be told apart with the 87-base-pair reads, so those segments were excluded. When HLA alleles, especially DR and DQ, strongly co-occurred, TCR associations were difficult to assign to individual alleles. Only TCR beta chains were sequenced in this cohort, and the absence of alpha or paired-chain data limited detectable features. A later analysis found that TCR association rates varied across HLA loci, with DRB1 alleles showing the most associated TCRs and HLA-C alleles the fewest.

Its CDR3 holds 14 amino acids, cysteine through phenylalanine. Only CDR3 DNA is held: 42 bases, read in frame from base 1. Unmatched junction bases come to 8, with V trimmed by 2 bases and J by 9 bases. CDR1 and CDR2 are read off the germline V gene as SGDLS and YYNGEE. Libraries came from the immunoSEQ multiplex PCR assay. The multiplex PCR relied on a mix of 60 forward primers for TCR Vbeta segments and 13 reverse primers for TCR Jbeta segments. The CDR3 region of rearranged TCR beta genes was amplified from genomic DNA by a multiplex PCR assay. The Illumina HiSeq System was used to sequence the amplified TCR beta libraries as 87-base-pair reads. As for how the authors treated the data: A later analysis tallied roughly 80 million unique TCR beta chains across the 600 to 700 repertoires, and around 12 million of those chains were shared by two or more donors. Raw reads were error-corrected and collapsed into unique sequences by a nearest-neighbor algorithm in which closely related sequences were merged to remove PCR and sequencing errors. V, D and J gene segments were assigned by aligning CDR3 sequences to IMGT reference sequences. For a sequence to be retained, a match of at least six nucleotides to both a V gene segment and a J gene segment was required. Rearrangements were classified as productive when the CDR3 lacked stop codons and remained in frame with V and J, and all other rearrangements were classified as non-productive. Following IMGT convention, CDR3 was defined as the stretch from the second conserved V-encoded cysteine up to the conserved J-encoded phenylalanine. In an earlier analysis of more than 550 of the donors, sequences lacking an unambiguous match to a single V gene segment were excluded. An earlier analysis of around 600 of the donors classified V segments as functional when productive rearrangements were above 56.7% and as segregating when the standard deviation between donors was above 5%. A statistical classification framework was built to diagnose cytomegalovirus status from the catalog of TCR beta chain sequences. A later analysis assigned V and J genes by comparing TCR nucleotide sequences with IMGT/GENE-DB human TR gene sequences. Using the TCRdist pipeline, a later analysis assigned CDR3 sequences along with most-parsimonious VDJ recombination scenarios. A later analysis defined each TCR beta chain by its CDR3 amino acid sequence plus V-gene family, and excluded reads lacking a unique V-gene family. A later analysis removed 500 to 650 highly shared, low-generation-probability nucleotide sequences to deal with suspected cross-contamination and a sequencing artifact. A later analysis calculated a clonal expansion index for each public chain from normalized within-repertoire ranks of inferred template counts. In a later analysis, generation probabilities were computed using a VDJ recombination model fitted to out-of-frame rearrangements, and the results were checked against IGoR. In a later analysis, TCR-TCR, TCR-HLA and TCR-CMV co-occurrence was scored with hypergeometric tests, and a repertoire-size bias correction was applied to TCR pairs. A later analysis estimated false discovery rates by permuting HLA or CMV assignments 20 times. In a later analysis, co-occurring TCRs were grouped using DBSCAN, with TCRdist sequence similarity added in when clustering inside HLA-allele-positive subsets. Repertoires with fewer than 30,000 or more than 120,000 public chains, plus five repertoires with anomalous nucleotide sharing, were excluded from co-occurrence clustering. The immuneACCESS repertoire file appears here via TCRdb, limited to in-frame rearrangements. These files lack a portion of the clones; in checked studies, under half of the deficit traces to unresolved V genes, and the cause of the others is not known. From that table come the V and J calls and clone size; the DNA was used to work out D and trimming. This sample has more than 200,000 clones in its table, and roughly 80% of those were observed once. The ten biggest clones cover approximately 5.7% of the sample.

In total, roughly 710 healthy bone marrow donors made up the cohort. All cohort members were sampled while nominally healthy, although unrecorded immune exposures were likely present. The donor tested CMV seropositive, placing the donor among the 289 seropositive members of the cohort. A peripheral blood sample was provided by each donor, and peripheral blood mononuclear cells were used for TCR beta sequencing. The Qiagen DNeasy Blood Extraction Kit was used to extract genomic DNA from the blood cell samples. To note about this clone: What antigen it recognizes has not been identified. No much larger clone exists at a distance of one base, and base qualities are not known.

The material sequenced was PBMCs. This sequence originates from a man in his forties in good health and CMV-seropositive. The chain is assembled from TRBV9 and TRBJ2-1, with TRBD1 matching 7 junction bases. The nucleotide sequence reads as follows: TGTGCCAGCAGCGTGGGACAGACCAATGGTGAGCAGTTCTTC. Its translation reads: CASSVGQTNGEQFF.